Listed below are T cell receptor beta chains from one sample, sequenced in a study of blood T cell repertoires in COVID-19. Repertoires were generated with immunoSEQ multiplex PCR, while TCRdb's copy carries only in-frame clones and drops some. The sample contains 470,000 or so clones, approximately 83% of which appear only once. The specimen was peripheral blood. These receptors were obtained from a human donor in a cohort sampled during active COVID-19. The CDR3 runs from the conserved cysteine through the conserved F or W. D genes are given only for firm matches. Rows may omit the clone size; those that give it use once, few, many or a size class.

j_call	clone_size	d_call	v_call	cdr3_aa	cdr3_nt
TRBJ1-5	NA	NA	TRBV29-1	CSVLQGNNQPQHF	TGCAGCGTCCTACAGGGAAACAATCAGCCCCAGCATTTT
TRBJ1-2	NA	NA	TRBV19	CASSIDPDSKRTF	TGTGCCAGTAGTATAGATCCTGACAGTAAAAGGACCTTC
TRBJ2-3	few	NA	TRBV11-2	CASSLVTRIDTQYF	TGTGCCAGCAGCTTGGTTACTAGGATAGATACGCAGTATTTT
TRBJ1-1	NA	TRBD1	TRBV19	CASTLGQPNTEAFF	TGTGCCAGTACCTTGGGACAGCCGAACACTGAAGCTTTCTTT
TRBJ2-2	NA	NA	TRBV24-1	CATSTGLGTGELFF	TGTGCCACCAGCACAGGCCTAGGAACCGGGGAGCTGTTTTTT
TRBJ2-7	NA	NA	TRBV5-6	CASSLATGFEQYF	TGTGCCAGCAGCTTGGCAACAGGGTTCGAGCAGTACTTC
TRBJ2-7	NA	TRBD2	TRBV28	CASSLGGTAYEQYF	TGTGCCAGCAGTTTGGGGGGGACGGCCTACGAGCAGTACTTC
TRBJ2-1	NA	NA	TRBV29-1	CSVEGFSGNEQFF	TGCAGCGTCGAAGGGTTTTCCGGCAATGAGCAGTTCTTC
TRBJ1-3	once	NA	TRBV6-4	CASSVEIGNTIYF	TGTGCCAGCAGTGTTGAGATCGGAAACACCATATATTTT
TRBJ2-6	NA	NA	TRBV5-5	CASSLDGSLSGANVLTF	TGTGCCAGCAGCTTGGACGGGTCTCTTTCTGGGGCCAACGTCCTGACTTTC
TRBJ2-3	once	TRBD1	TRBV6-1	CASSEVTGGDTQYF	TGTGCCAGCAGTGAAGTTACAGGGGGAGATACGCAGTATTTT
TRBJ1-4	NA	TRBD1	TRBV2	CASSGDRGTNEKLFF	TGTGCCAGCAGTGGGGACAGGGGAACTAATGAAAAACTGTTTTTT
TRBJ2-3	NA	TRBD1	TRBV6-5	CASSPGTGTDTQYF	TGTGCCAGCAGTCCCGGGACAGGCACAGATACGCAGTATTTT
TRBJ2-7	NA	TRBD1	TRBV11-3	CASSDRDSPSYEQYF	TGTGCCAGCAGCGACCGGGACAGTCCTTCCTACGAGCAGTACTTC
TRBJ1-1	NA	NA	TRBV7-9	CASSLESYTLFLLF	TGTGCCAGCAGCTTAGAGTCCTATACCCTTTTCTTGCTCTTT
TRBJ1-5	NA	NA	TRBV6-2/TRBV6-3	CASSYFGGSNQPQHF	TGTGCCAGCAGTTATTTCGGAGGTAGCAATCAGCCCCAGCATTTT
TRBJ2-7	NA	NA	TRBV6-5	CASSPEGVAYF	TGTGCCAGCAGCCCCGAAGGAGTAGCGTACTTC
TRBJ1-3	NA	NA	TRBV11-2	CASSEPRASGGNTIYF	TGTGCCAGCAGTGAGCCAAGGGCCAGCGGAGGAAACACCATATATTTT
TRBJ1-3	once	TRBD1	TRBV25-1	CASSRDRRTNTIYF	TGTGCCAGCAGTCGGGACAGGAGAACAAACACCATATATTTT
TRBJ2-1	NA	TRBD2	TRBV28	CASSIVAGDVRNEQFF	TGTGCCAGCAGTATTGTAGCGGGAGACGTCCGCAATGAGCAGTTCTTC
TRBJ1-6	NA	NA	TRBV3-1/TRBV3-2	CASSQSGGLGSPLHF	TGTGCCAGCAGCCAATCTGGGGGGTTGGGGTCACCCCTCCACTTT
TRBJ1-4	NA	NA	TRBV4-2	CASSQDRGEKLFF	TGTGCCAGCAGCCAAGATCGGGGTGAAAAACTGTTTTTT
TRBJ2-7	NA	NA	TRBV11-3	CASSPNSGTEQYF	TGTGCCAGCAGCCCAAACTCCGGTACGGAGCAGTACTTC
TRBJ1-1	NA	NA	TRBV28	CASNLESEAFF	TGTGCCAGCAACTTGGAGAGTGAAGCTTTCTTT
TRBJ1-4	NA	TRBD1	TRBV7-8	CASSLAWGGQGFVGEKLFF	TGTGCCAGCAGCTTAGCATGGGGGGGACAGGGGTTTGTCGGTGAAAAACTGTTTTTT
TRBJ1-2	NA	NA	TRBV24-1	CATSDLTGYGYTF	TGTGCCACCAGTGATTTGACGGGGTATGGCTACACCTTC
TRBJ1-1	NA	TRBD1	TRBV29-1	CSVEVGGWTGAFF	TGCAGCGTTGAAGTAGGGGGCTGGACAGGGGCTTTCTTT
TRBJ2-1	NA	NA	TRBV19	CASTNRNEQFF	TGTGCCAGTACTAATCGCAATGAGCAGTTCTTC
TRBJ2-2	NA	NA	TRBV29-1	CSVDAQGNTGELFF	TGCAGCGTTGATGCCCAGGGGAACACCGGGGAGCTGTTTTTT
TRBJ2-7	once	NA	TRBV2	CATSPGVPPYEQYF	TGTGCCACGTCCCCCGGGGTACCTCCCTACGAGCAGTACTTC
TRBJ2-1	once	NA	TRBV7-3	CASSSMAPHALYNEQFF	TGTGCCAGCAGCTCAATGGCACCCCATGCCCTCTACAATGAGCAGTTCTTC
TRBJ2-7	NA	TRBD1	TRBV5-6	CASSSRKWVLTGGVHEQYF	TGTGCCAGCAGCTCCAGGAAGTGGGTTTTGACAGGGGGCGTTCACGAGCAGTACTTC
TRBJ2-1	few	NA	TRBV9	CASNAPGGYNEQFF	TGTGCCAGCAATGCCCCCGGGGGATACAATGAGCAGTTCTTC
TRBJ2-1	NA	NA	TRBV6-4	CASTPWARNNEQFF	TGTGCCAGCACCCCTTGGGCTCGAAACAATGAGCAGTTCTTC
TRBJ2-5	NA	TRBD2	TRBV11-2	CASSSRGGNSGGETQYF	TGTGCCAGCAGCTCTCGCGGGGGAAATAGCGGGGGAGAGACCCAGTACTTC
TRBJ2-1	NA	TRBD2	TRBV27	CASSPTGTSGSMAYNEQFF	TGTGCCAGCAGTCCGACCGGGACTAGCGGGAGTATGGCCTACAATGAGCAGTTCTTC
TRBJ2-3	NA	TRBD2	TRBV7-6	CASSLARGSSPDTQYF	TGTGCCAGCAGCTTAGCGCGGGGGTCTAGTCCGGATACGCAGTATTTT
TRBJ2-1	NA	NA	TRBV29-1	CSSLEGYLANEQFF	TGCAGCTCCCTGGAGGGCTATTTGGCCAATGAGCAGTTCTTC
TRBJ2-3	NA	TRBD2	TRBV4-3	CASSYGGSIMSTDTQYF	TGCGCCAGCAGCTATGGCGGGAGTATAATGAGCACAGATACGCAGTATTTT
TRBJ1-4	once	NA	TRBV30	CAWSGYETRVRKLFF	TGTGCCTGGAGTGGATACGAGACCCGGGTGAGAAAACTGTTTTTT